The 26 T cell receptor beta chains below all came from one sample that was sequenced in a study of blood T cell repertoires in COVID-19. Only in-frame clones appear in the TCRdb table, and some are missing; sequencing was by immunoSEQ multiplex PCR. The sample records some 78,000 clones, 84% being singletons. Sequencing used peripheral blood. The receptors shown here come from a man aged 50 to 59 with acute or convalescent COVID-19.

The V gene is TRBV5-4, the J gene TRBJ2-5, with a tentative D call TRBD2 (7 bases). This CDR3 has 15 residues. Germline V lookup: CDR1 SGHNT, CDR2 YYREEE (reference sequence). V gave up 2 bases and J gave up 5 bases, with 16 bases separating them. The CDR3 reads CASSFTRRGGETQYF. In nucleotides, the CDR3 is TGTGCCAGCAGCTTTACTAGGAGGGGGGGGGAGACCCAGTACTTC.

The chain uses TRBV19 and TRBJ1-3; TRBD1 aligns across 8 bases. The germline V gene encodes CDR1 LNHDA and CDR2 SQIVND (reference sequence). The CDR3 sequence is 16 residues long. Losses at the gene ends were 6 bases for V and 2 bases for J; bases not matched to a gene: 9. For the CDR3, the DNA is TGTGCCAGTAGACCGACCCTCAGGGGGCCTGGAAACACCATATATTTT. Translating gives CASRPTLRGPGNTIYF.

The sample holds one count of this clone. The chain is built from TRBV2 and TRBJ2-3; TRBD1 agrees at 7 bases. Germline loops: CDR1 SNHLY, CDR2 FYNNEI. V dropped 2 bases and J dropped 6; count of bases not matched to a gene: 14. This CDR3 is 17 amino acids long. The CDR3 nucleotides are TGTGCCAGCAGTGAAAGTAGGGACAGCCGGATCCCGGATACGCAGTATTTT. It codes for CASSESRDSRIPDTQYF.

The chain employs TRBV5-1 and TRBJ2-7; 11 positions agree with TRBD2. In germline, CDR1 is SGHRS, CDR2 YFSETQ. V trimming: 4 bases; J trimming: 7 bases; junction bases outside the gene matches: 13. This CDR3 region has 16 residues. The CDR3 DNA reads TGCGCCAGCAGCAAGGGGACTAGCGGTGTGTTGGATGAGCAGTACTTC. It yields the protein CASSKGTSGVLDEQYF.

The V call is TRBV18, the J call TRBJ2-1; 9 nucleotides line up with TRBD1. The CDR3 is 16 amino acids. J was trimmed by 5 bases and V by 4 bases; bases with no gene match: 9. Germline loops: CDR1 KGHSH, CDR2 LQKENI. For the CDR3, the DNA is TGTGCCAGCTCACTAACTGGGACAGGGCCTAACAATGAGCAGTTCTTC. This encodes CASSLTGTGPNNEQFF. Based on the CDR3 plus reference TRBV18 and TRBJ2-1, the full variable domain is NAGVMQNPRHLVRRRGQEARLRCSPMKGHSHVYWYRQLPEEGLKFMVYLQKENIIDESGMPKERFSAEFPKEGPSILRIQQVVRGDSAAYFCASSLTGTGPNNEQFFGPGTRLTVL.

This clone was seen only once. J is TRBJ1-4 and V is TRBV3-1 (or the pseudogene TRBV3-2); 9 bases align to TRBD1. The CDR3 covers 15 residues. CDR1 is LGHDT, CDR2 YNNKEL, per germline (reference sequence). V was pared by 4 bases and J by 3 bases, with 3 bases of the junction left unmatched. For the CDR3, the DNA is TGTGCCAGCAGCCCTAACAGGGGGCCTAATGAAAAACTGTTTTTT. As protein: CASSPNRGPNEKLFF.

This chain connects TRBV2 to TRBJ2-2; D perhaps matches TRBD1 (6 bases). There are 13 residues in the CDR3. Germline CDR1 SNHLY, CDR2 FYNNEI. Trimming pared 9 bases from V and 4 bases from J, leaving 12 bases between. The CDR3 loop reads CARRTGRTGELFF. DNA for the CDR3: TGTGCCAGACGTACAGGGCGCACCGGGGAGCTGTTTTTT.

The chain is built from TRBV5-1 and TRBJ2-5; possible D gene TRBD1, 6 bases. Germline V gene sequence: CDR1 SGHRS, CDR2 YFSETQ. This CDR3 is 15 amino acids long. Trimming shortened V by 5 bases and J by 3 bases, and 17 bases separated the two germline ends. DNA for the CDR3: TGCGCCAGCAGGGCGGCTACAGGGTCGGAAGAGACCCAGTACTTC. Its translation: CASRAATGSEETQYF. The full variable domain, in which reference TRBV5-1 and TRBJ2-5 provide the parts outside the CDR3, is KAGVTQTPRYLIKTRGQQVTLSCSPISGHRSVSWYQQTPGQGLQFLFEYFSETQRNKGNFPGRFSGRQFSNSRSEMNVSTLELGDSALYLCASRAATGSEETQYFGPGTRLLVL.

This clone was observed once. The chain employs TRBV7-8 and TRBJ1-1; TRBD1 is a possible D gene (6 bases). Germline V gene sequence: CDR1 SGHVS, CDR2 FQNEAQ. The CDR3 contains 13 residues. V was trimmed by 1 base and J by 6 bases, leaving 9 bases between them. The CDR3 spells CASSLDRDAEAFF. CDR3 coding DNA: TGTGCCAGCAGCTTAGACAGGGATGCTGAAGCTTTCTTT.

The chain employs TRBV28 and TRBJ1-2; possibly TRBD1 for D (6 bases). CDR3 size: 12 residues. The germline V and J ends were trimmed by 3 bases and 8 bases, with 10 bases remaining between them. Germline CDR1 is MDHEN and CDR2 is SYDVKM. The CDR3 sequence is CASSFSGDGYTF. The CDR3 bases are TGTGCCAGCAGTTTTTCAGGGGACGGCTACACCTTC.

V and J are TRBV9 and TRBJ2-1; D may be TRBD2 (6 bases). Trimming stripped 4 bases from V and 5 bases from J, with 19 bases between. Germline CDR1 is SGDLS and CDR2 is YYNGEE. The CDR3 has 16 residues. This CDR3 reads CASSMEGSGLNNEQFF. The CDR3 DNA reads TGTGCCAGCAGCATGGAGGGAAGCGGGTTAAACAATGAGCAGTTCTTC. Together with reference TRBV9 and TRBJ2-1, the CDR3 gives the full variable domain: DSGVTQTPKHLITATGQRVTLRCSPRSGDLSVYWYQQSLDQGLQFLIQYYNGEERAKGNILERFSAQQFPDLHSELNLSSLELGDSALYFCASSMEGSGLNNEQFFGPGTRLTVL.

In this sample, this clone turned up once. One end of the junction does not line up with germline, which may come from a read error. The chain recombines TRBV10-2 with TRBJ2-7; 7 bases fit TRBD1. This CDR3 region has 13 residues. Germline CDR1 WSHSY, CDR2 SAAADI. The CDR3 is CASSGNTGDEQCF. The CDR3 DNA is TGCGCCAGCAGTGGGAATACAGGGGACGAGCAGTGCTTC.

The chain couples TRBV15 to TRBJ2-3; D may be TRBD2 (5 bases). The V gene's germline CDR1 is LNHNV and CDR2 YYDKDF (reference sequence). Trimming took 1 base from V and 4 from J, leaving 12 bases between them. This CDR3 is built from 15 residues. The CDR3 spells CATSRARVGADTQYF. CDR3 in DNA: TGTGCCACCAGCAGAGCACGGGTCGGGGCAGATACGCAGTATTTT.

This clone was seen a single time. The chain couples TRBV6-1 to TRBJ1-5; D gene unclear. The germline V and J ends were trimmed by 2 bases and 2 bases, with 4 bases remaining between them. CDR3 length equals 13 residues. Germline-derived CDR1 and CDR2 are MNHNS and SASEGT. CDR3 sequence: CASSEQGNQPQHF. In DNA form, the CDR3 reads TGTGCCAGCAGTGAACAGGGCAATCAGCCCCAGCATTTT.

The chain couples TRBV7-2 to TRBJ1-1; 7 nucleotides match TRBD1. The CDR3 length is 13 residues. Germline lookup yields CDR1 SGHTA and CDR2 FQGNSA. V shed 6 bases, J shed 1 base, and the junction held 2 bases outside the gene matches. The CDR3: CASRWDRNTEAFF. Written as DNA, the CDR3 is TGTGCCAGCAGATGGGACAGGAACACTGAAGCTTTCTTT.

This chain uses TRBV6-4 with TRBJ1-2, with D perhaps matching TRBD1 (6 bases). Looked up from germline, CDR1 is MRHNA and CDR2 is SNTAGT. This CDR3 contains 15 residues. Trimming took off 3 bases at V and 3 bases at J, with 14 bases between the two ends. CDR3 nucleotide sequence: TGTGCCAGCAGTGAGATGTGGGGGCAGGACTATGGCTACACCTTC. Translating it yields CASSEMWGQDYGYTF.

For the CDR3, the DNA is TGCGCCAGCAGCGCTCATTCCGGGACAGGGGATCAGCCCCAGCATTTT. The encoded protein is CASSAHSGTGDQPQHF. The gene calls are TRBV4-1 and TRBJ1-5; 10 bases are shared with TRBD1. The CDR3 spans 16 residues. Germline CDR1 and CDR2: MGHRA and YSYEKL. V gave up 5 bases and J gave up 5 bases; unmatched junction bases: 9.

The chain links TRBV4-3 to TRBJ2-1; the D is unclear. Trimming stripped 1 base from V and 1 base from J, with 8 bases between. The germline gives CDR1 LGHNA, CDR2 YSLEER. The CDR3 contains 15 residues. CDR3 residues: CASSQVGSSYNEQFF. The CDR3 bases are TGCGCCAGCAGCCAAGTCGGGTCTTCCTACAATGAGCAGTTCTTC.

The J gene is TRBJ2-3, the V gene TRBV6-2 or TRBV6-3; TRBD1 matches at 7 bases. J lost 6 bases, V lost 2 bases, and 8 bases had no gene match. The CDR3 is 15 residues long. Germline CDR1 MNHEY, CDR2 SVGEGT. The CDR3: CASSYNDRVGDTQYF. Written as DNA, the CDR3 is TGTGCCAGCAGTTACAACGACAGGGTCGGCGATACGCAGTATTTT.

V is TRBV9 and J is TRBJ1-5; D ambiguous. CDR1 is SGDLS and CDR2 is YYNGEE in the germline V gene. V gave up 3 bases and J gave up 5 bases, with 12 bases separating them. This CDR3 region has 14 residues. The DNA of the CDR3 is TGTGCCAGCAGCGCGGGGAATGTGGATCAGCCCCAGCATTTT. It is translated as CASSAGNVDQPQHF.

The rearrangement links TRBV7-9 to TRBJ1-4; D unclear. V was pared by 2 bases and J by 4 bases, with 14 bases between. Germline-derived CDR1 and CDR2 are SEHNR and FQNEAQ (reference sequence). This CDR3 contains 16 residues. The CDR3 here is CASSLSGRSVNEKLFF. The CDR3 DNA follows: TGTGCCAGCAGCTTAAGCGGACGTTCGGTTAATGAAAAACTGTTTTTT. Full variable domain (remainder filled in from reference TRBV7-9 and TRBJ1-4): DTGVSQNPRHKITKRGQNVTFRCDPISEHNRLYWYRQTLGQGPEFLTYFQNEAQLEKSRLLSDRFSAERPKGSFSTLEIQRTEQGDSAMYLCASSLSGRSVNEKLFFGSGTQLSVL.

This chain uses TRBV6-5 with TRBJ2-7; TRBD1 matches 9 bases. With 6 bases clipped from V and 5 bases from J, the junction kept 8 bases outside the gene matches. CDR3 length: 14 residues. Germline CDR1 and CDR2: MNHEY and SVGAGI. This chain's CDR3 is CASRRPGQGNEQYF. CDR3 in DNA: TGTGCCAGCAGGAGACCGGGACAGGGCAACGAGCAGTACTTC.

The chain has TRBV28 and TRBJ1-2; tentatively, D is TRBD1 (6 bases). V gave up 8 bases and J gave up 4 bases, with 14 bases separating them. Germline V gene lookup returns CDR1 MDHEN and CDR2 SYDVKM. The CDR3 length is 13 residues. The chain's CDR3 is CASVTGWGYGYTF. The CDR3 nucleotides read TGTGCCAGCGTGACAGGCTGGGGCTATGGCTACACCTTC.

This clone has a handful of counts. The gene calls are TRBV19 and TRBJ2-1, with TRBD2 matching 11 bases. Trimming cost V 5 bases and J 6 bases; bases outside gene matches: 9. Germline-derived CDR1 and CDR2 are LNHDA and SQIVND (reference sequence). The CDR3 extends over 16 amino acids. This CDR3 reads CASSSLLAGEGNEQFF. The DNA of the CDR3 is TGTGCCAGTAGTTCCCTACTAGCGGGAGAAGGCAATGAGCAGTTCTTC.

This chain uses TRBV3-1 (or the pseudogene TRBV3-2) with TRBJ2-3, with TRBD2 as a possible D gene (6 bases). This CDR3 comprises 17 residues. V shed 0 bases and J shed 2 bases, with 15 bases lying between them. The germline CDR1 and CDR2 sequences are LGHDT and YNNKEL (reference sequence). CDR3 region: CASSQDTGSGYTDTQYF. CDR3 coding DNA: TGTGCCAGCAGCCAAGATACCGGGAGCGGATACACAGATACGCAGTATTTT.

The chain employs TRBV7-2 and TRBJ2-7, with 9 nucleotides matching TRBD1. V was clipped by 5 bases and J by 6 bases; unmatched bases: 5. In germline, CDR1 is SGHTA, CDR2 FQGNSA. CDR3 length equals 13 residues. Here the CDR3 reads CASSPGQGGEQYF. CDR3 DNA sequence: TGTGCCAGCAGCCCGGGACAGGGCGGCGAGCAGTACTTC. Full variable domain (missing parts from reference TRBV7-2 and TRBJ2-7): GAGVSQSPSNKVTEKGKDVELRCDPISGHTALYWYRQSLGQGLEFLIYFQGNSAPDKSGLPSDRFSAERTGGSVSTLTIQRTQQEDSAVYLCASSPGQGGEQYFGPGTRLTVT.